The rows below give T cell receptor beta chains drawn from one sample of a study of Graves' ophthalmopathy and Graves' hyperthyroidism. TCRdb recomputed calls from the multiplex PCR reads with MiXCR, one row per CDR3 protein. The repertoire includes roughly 1.1 million distinct CDR3 sequences, about 36% of them detected once, and approximately 12% sits in the top ten. The sequencing input was peripheral blood or thyroid tissue (not recorded which). The receptors shown here come from an adult man with Graves' hyperthyroidism. The CDR3 runs from the conserved cysteine through the conserved F or W. The order of the fields is J gene, V gene, CDR3 protein.

J gene: TRBJ2-2
V gene: TRBV2
CDR3 protein: CASSLSGRTGELFF

J gene: TRBJ1-5
V gene: TRBV29-1
CDR3 protein: CSVVQGPGQPQHF

J gene: TRBJ2-7
V gene: TRBV19
CDR3 protein: CASSQPGQGRDEQYF

J gene: TRBJ2-6
V gene: TRBV29-1
CDR3 protein: CSVYGQGFGANVLTF

J gene: TRBJ1-2
V gene: TRBV20-1
CDR3 protein: CSAPPRSEDNYGYTF

J gene: TRBJ1-2
V gene: TRBV29-1
CDR3 protein: CSVEESSEWANYGYTF

J gene: TRBJ2-2
V gene: TRBV7-2
CDR3 protein: CASSVTGTGLTGELFF

J gene: TRBJ1-2
V gene: TRBV9
CDR3 protein: CASSGGSENYGYTF

J gene: TRBJ2-5
V gene: TRBV10-3
CDR3 protein: CAISESGGNQPQYF

J gene: TRBJ2-5
V gene: TRBV6-5
CDR3 protein: CASTVQGRETQYF

J gene: TRBJ1-5
V gene: TRBV6-1
CDR3 protein: CATLTGTASNQPQHF

J gene: TRBJ1-6
V gene: TRBV4-1
CDR3 protein: CASSHADREYSPLHF

J gene: TRBJ2-7
V gene: TRBV5-1
CDR3 protein: CASSLGLASTYEQYF

J gene: TRBJ2-7
V gene: TRBV7-2
CDR3 protein: CASSQWTGSYEQYF

J gene: TRBJ2-7
V gene: TRBV2
CDR3 protein: CASSGSGSFEFYEQYF

J gene: TRBJ2-7
V gene: TRBV7-8
CDR3 protein: CASSLEQTRYGQYF

J gene: TRBJ2-7
V gene: TRBV7-2
CDR3 protein: CASSLAGSTAGGNTQYF

J gene: TRBJ1-3
V gene: TRBV25-1
CDR3 protein: CASNGPGEGIGNTIYF